This T cell receptor (beta chain) originates from a study of OX40 agonist ivuxolimab in advanced cancers. Study at large: The group had a mean age of 60 years, ranged from 23 to 79, and was around 86% male. Three patients got partial responses; one had hepatocellular carcinoma and two had cutaneous melanoma.

As to this clone: Its specificity is unknown.

Germline values: CDR1 SNHLY, CDR2 FYNNEI. The ends were cut back, 0 bases at V and 10 bases at J, with 15 bases in the middle. The CDR3 contains 14 residues. Findings and caveats of the study: Clonal expansion was seen in CD4+ and CD8+ blood T cells by week 6 at 0.1 to 3.0 mg/kg.

A history of autoimmune disease or systemic immunosuppression excluded patients. TCRdb's table, derived via immunoSEQ multiplex PCR, lists solely in-frame clones and lacks some. The sample has around 61,000 clones; approximately 86% are singletons. Sequenced material: CD4+ or CD8+ T cells sorted from blood, taken in a trial of the OX40 agonist ivuxolimab. This TCR derives from an adult with an advanced solid tumor such as melanoma, head and neck, liver or kidney cancer. This rearrangement joins TRBV2 to TRBJ1-1; possible D gene TRBD1, 5 bases. The CDR3 DNA reads TGTGCCAGCAGTGAAGCCGGCAGGGAGGCGGGAGCTTTCTTT. It specifies CASSEAGREAGAFF.